These 28 T cell receptor beta chains originate from one sample sequenced in a study of blood T cell repertoires in COVID-19 (dated by TCRdb to 2019 to 2021). The library was obtained by the immunoSEQ multiplex PCR assay. TCRdb obtained this table from immuneACCESS and retained in-frame rearrangements with V and J assigned. These tables miss some clones; where compared with another copy, unresolved V genes account for less than half of the shortfall, and the remainder is unexplained. The sample table records around 250,000 clones; approximately 87% of these occur just once. The leading ten clones occupy 3.5% to 5.5% of the sample. The sequencing input was peripheral blood. These receptors came from a man aged 55 to 70 who had recovered from COVID-19.

This chain uses TRBV6-5 with TRBJ2-5, with TRBD1 as a possible D gene (5 bases). Per germline, CDR1 MNHEY and CDR2 SVGAGI. The CDR3 spans 15 residues. V lost 6 bases to trimming and J lost 2 bases, with 16 bases between them. This chain's CDR3 is CASSPITGPQETQYF. CDR3 coding DNA: TGTGCCAGCAGCCCGATTACAGGCCCTCAAGAGACCCAGTACTTC.

DNA for the CDR3: TGTGCCAGCAGCATAAGTTCGGAGGGGCCAACTGAAGCTTTCTTT. Protein: CASSISSEGPTEAFF. V is TRBV5-6 and J is TRBJ1-1; D is perhaps TRBD1 (5 bases). Germline V gene sequence: CDR1 SGHDT, CDR2 YYEEEE. The CDR3 runs to 15 residues. The germline V and J ends were trimmed by 4 bases and 5 bases, with 18 bases remaining between them. The full variable domain, in which reference TRBV5-6 and TRBJ1-1 provide the parts outside the CDR3, is DAGVTQSPTHLIKTRGQQVTLRCSPKSGHDTVSWYQQALGQGPQFIFQYYEEEERQRGNFPDRFSGHQFPNYSSELNVNALLLGDSALYLCASSISSEGPTEAFFGQGTRLTVV.

The rearrangement uses TRBV19 and TRBJ1-2; TRBD1 aligns across 8 bases. V lost 6 bases, J lost 4 bases, and 10 bases stayed unmatched. The CDR3 length is 15 residues. Germline V gene data show CDR1 as LNHDA and CDR2 as SQIVND (reference sequence). DNA for the CDR3: TGTGCCAGTAGCAGGGACAGGCCCCCTTCCTATGGCTACACCTTC. Amino acid sequence: CASSRDRPPSYGYTF.

The chain employs TRBV3-1 (or the pseudogene TRBV3-2) and TRBJ1-1; no reliable D call. The V and J ends lost 2 bases and 7 bases respectively, with 14 bases between them. CDR1 is LGHDT and CDR2 is YNNKEL in the germline V gene (reference sequence). The CDR3 consists of 14 residues. The CDR3 DNA is TGTGCCAGCAGCCAAAGTAGTCGGGGTCGTGAAGCTTTCTTT. Residues: CASSQSSRGREAFF.

This clone has only a few counts. The chain is built from TRBV19 and TRBJ2-3; 12 nucleotides line up with TRBD1. There are 15 residues in the CDR3. Germline V gives CDR1 LNHDA, CDR2 SQIVND (reference sequence). Germline trimming cut 1 base from V and 9 bases from J; bases unmatched to any gene: 5. CDR3 protein: CASSIGDRGRVTQYF. The CDR3, as DNA: TGTGCCAGTAGTATAGGGGACAGGGGGCGCGTGACGCAGTATTTT.

CDR3 DNA sequence: TGTGCCAGCAGGGAGGACAGGGCAGGCGAAGCTTTCTTT. Encoded protein: CASREDRAGEAFF. This chain connects TRBV2 to TRBJ1-1; 8 bases match TRBD1. CDR1 is SNHLY, CDR2 FYNNEI, per germline. V lost 6 bases, J lost 8 bases, and 8 bases stayed unmatched. The CDR3 runs to 13 residues.

The chain employs TRBV6-5 and TRBJ1-5; the D gene is possibly TRBD1 (5 bases). The CDR3 extends over 15 amino acids. Germline lookup yields CDR1 MNHEY and CDR2 SVGAGI. Trimming took off 0 bases at V and 3 bases at J, with 9 bases between the two ends. CDR3 loop: CASSYSGQSNQPQHF. Written as DNA, the CDR3 is TGTGCCAGCAGTTACTCGGGGCAGTCCAATCAGCCCCAGCATTTT.

The J gene is TRBJ2-1, the V gene TRBV3-1 (or the pseudogene TRBV3-2), with 13 nucleotides matching TRBD2. CDR1 is LGHDT, CDR2 YNNKEL, per germline (reference sequence). The CDR3 length is 15 residues. J gave up 9 bases and V 8 bases, and 10 bases lay outside the gene matches. CDR3: CASGGLAGVGSEQFF. The DNA for the CDR3 is TGTGCCAGCGGCGGACTAGCGGGAGTAGGTAGTGAGCAGTTCTTC.

This sequence joins TRBV6-1 and TRBJ2-7; tentatively, D is TRBD2 (5 bases). Germline CDR1 MNHNS, CDR2 SASEGT. Between the trimmed V and J ends, which lost 2 bases and 6 bases, there was a span of 11 bases. CDR3 length equals 13 residues. CDR3 region: CASSERVRGEQYF. The CDR3 bases are TGTGCCAGCAGTGAAAGGGTTCGGGGCGAGCAGTACTTC.

This chain links TRBV7-2 with TRBJ1-3, with D possibly being TRBD1 (6 bases). The germline V gene has CDR1 SGHTA and CDR2 FQGNSA. CDR3 length: 14 residues. V lost 8 bases and J lost 2, with 13 bases in between. The CDR3 loop is CASEQGTPGNTIYF. The CDR3 DNA is TGTGCCAGCGAACAGGGTACCCCTGGAAACACCATATATTTT.

The count of this clone is one. This sequence joins TRBV30 and TRBJ2-3; 10 bases match TRBD2. This CDR3 is 14 amino acids long. V shed 3 bases and J 5 bases; nucleotides not matched to a gene: 5. The germline CDR1 and CDR2 sequences are GTSNPN and SVGIG (reference sequence). In nucleotides, the CDR3 is TGTGCCTGGAGCTCTAGCGGGGGAGGAGATACGCAGTATTTT. Translating it yields CAWSSSGGGDTQYF.

This rearrangement joins TRBV7-2 to TRBJ2-1; possibly TRBD2 for D (6 bases). The germline V and J ends were trimmed by 4 bases and 0 bases, with 13 bases remaining between them. This CDR3 has 16 amino acids. Germline-derived CDR1 and CDR2 are SGHTA and FQGNSA. CDR3: CASSSSGTSSYNEQFF. The CDR3 DNA sequence: TGTGCCAGCAGCTCTTCCGGGACTTCCTCCTACAATGAGCAGTTCTTC.

There are a few counts of this clone. At one end the junction does not follow the germline gene, possibly because of a read error. The chain has TRBV19 and TRBJ2-5, with TRBD2 as a possible D gene (6 bases). Germline assignment: CDR1 LNHDA and CDR2 SQIVND (reference sequence). The CDR3 runs to 11 residues. CDR3 DNA sequence: TGTGCCAGTAGAGCCTACGGGGACTTCCACTTC. Its translation: CASRAYGDFHF.

The V call is TRBV7-2, the J call TRBJ1-2, with a weak D call TRBD1 (5 bases). This CDR3 spans 12 amino acids. V was pared by 5 bases and J by 8 bases, with 12 bases between. Germline V CDR1 and CDR2: SGHTA, FQGNSA. CDR3 sequence: CASSADRFGYTF. In DNA, the CDR3 is TGTGCCAGCAGCGCCGACAGATTCGGCTACACCTTC.

V usage is TRBV6-4 and J usage is TRBJ2-6; 8 bases match TRBD1. V trimming: 10 bases; J trimming: 4 bases; junction bases outside the gene matches: 9. The CDR3 is made up of 15 amino acids. Per the germline V gene, CDR1 is MRHNA and CDR2 is SNTAGT. The CDR3 nucleotides read TGTGCCACCCGGGGCCAGGGGGCCGGGGCCAACGTCCTGACTTTC. Protein: CATRGQGAGANVLTF.

The V and J genes are TRBV6-7 and TRBJ2-7, with TRBD2 matching 14 bases. TRBV6-7 is classed as an ORF, of uncertain function. This CDR3 contains 19 residues. Unmatched junction bases numbered 16, after V lost 2 bases and J lost 7 bases. CDR3 coding DNA: TGTGCCAGCAGTTACCGGGGACTAGCGGGAGCTTTTTTCCGAGGGGAGCAGTACTTC. Translating gives CASSYRGLAGAFFRGEQYF.

The genes are TRBV10-3 and TRBJ1-5; the D is unclear. The V gene's germline CDR1 is ENHRY and CDR2 SYGVKD. This CDR3 has 14 amino acids. Trimming cost V 4 bases and J 3 bases, with 10 bases left between them. CDR3 in DNA: TGTGCCATCAGTGGCGGATTTAACAATCAGCCCCAGCATTTT. It translates to CAISGGFNNQPQHF.

The chain has TRBV3-1 (or the pseudogene TRBV3-2) and TRBJ2-1, with D unclear. Trimming left V 1 base short and J 7 bases short, with 5 bases between. The germline V gene encodes CDR1 LGHDT and CDR2 YNNKEL (reference sequence). The CDR3 sequence is 12 residues long. The chain's CDR3 is CASSQVRNEQFF. CDR3 in DNA: TGTGCCAGCAGCCAAGTGAGGAATGAGCAGTTCTTC.

The chain employs TRBV29-1 and TRBJ2-7, with D maybe TRBD1 (6 bases). With 7 bases removed from V and 5 bases from J, the gap between germline ends came to 15 bases. The CDR3 runs 12 residues. Germline V lookup: CDR1 SQVTM, CDR2 ANQGSEA. In DNA form, the CDR3 reads TGCAGCGCACAGGGTAGTGGCCACGAGCAGTACTTC. Translating gives CSAQGSGHEQYF.

V is TRBV9 and J is TRBJ2-3, with 12 bases that match TRBD2. Unmatched junction bases numbered 16, after V lost 4 bases and J lost 1 base. CDR3 length: 20 residues. Looked up from germline, CDR1 is SGDLS and CDR2 is YYNGEE. The CDR3 coding sequence is TGTGCCAGCAGCCTCTCTGGCGGGCTAGCGGGGGGGCCGGGCACAGATACGCAGTATTTT. It is translated as CASSLSGGLAGGPGTDTQYF.

The chain combines TRBV2 with TRBJ2-7, with 10 bases lining up with TRBD1. The junction had 2 bases not matched to a gene; V was cut back by 5 bases and J by 4 bases. CDR1 and CDR2 (germline): SNHLY, FYNNEI. The CDR3 consists of 13 residues. CDR3 bases: TGTGCCAGCAGTTCGGACAGGGGGTACGAGCAGTACTTC. It codes for CASSSDRGYEQYF.

The CDR3 DNA is TGCAGTGCTAGGGTTCAGGATCGGCAGTTCTTC. This codes for CSARVQDRQFF. This chain uses TRBV20-1 with TRBJ2-1; D gene uncertain. Per the germline V gene, CDR1 is DFQATT and CDR2 is SNEGSKA (reference sequence). CDR3 length equals 11 residues. Trimming cost V 3 bases and J 12 bases, with 12 bases left between them.

The rearrangement links TRBV28 to TRBJ2-1; the match to TRBD2 covers 10 bases. CDR3 size: 16 residues. V dropped 4 bases and J dropped 3; count of bases not matched to a gene: 6. CDR1 is MDHEN, CDR2 SYDVKM, per germline. CDR3 protein: CASSSLLAGNYNEQFF. Here the CDR3 DNA reads TGTGCCAGCAGTTCCCTACTAGCGGGGAACTACAATGAGCAGTTCTTC.

This clone was seen at least ten times. The V gene is TRBV30, the J gene TRBJ1-5; 9 bases are shared with TRBD1. Per the germline V gene, CDR1 is GTSNPN and CDR2 is SVGIG (reference sequence). This CDR3 has 12 residues. V lost 5 bases, J lost 4 bases, and 0 bases stayed unmatched. This CDR3 is CAWGTGNQPQHF. DNA for the CDR3: TGTGCCTGGGGGACAGGGAATCAGCCCCAGCATTTT.

The rearrangement links TRBV5-8 to TRBJ2-1; 9 bases fit TRBD2. The CDR3 is made up of 15 amino acids. V was clipped by 4 bases and J by 7 bases; unmatched bases: 9. The germline CDR1 and CDR2 sequences are SGHTS and YDEGEE. The CDR3 bases are TGTGCCAGCAGCATGCAGCTAGCGGGACGTAATGAGCAGTTCTTC. This sequence encodes CASSMQLAGRNEQFF.

The rearrangement uses TRBV10-3 and TRBJ1-2; possibly TRBD1 for D (6 bases). This CDR3 spans 15 amino acids. V was trimmed by 0 bases and J by 4 bases, leaving 12 bases between them. Per the germline V gene, CDR1 is ENHRY and CDR2 is SYGVKD. DNA of the CDR3: TGTGCCATCAGTGAGTCGGGGGCAAGCATCTATGGCTACACCTTC. Its protein product is CAISESGASIYGYTF.

This clone was seen more than once but under ten times. The chain has TRBV7-9 and TRBJ2-3; TRBD1 agrees at 8 bases. This CDR3 region has 15 residues. V shed 7 bases, J shed 1 base, and the junction held 7 bases outside the gene matches. Germline-derived CDR1 and CDR2 are SEHNR and FQNEAQ (reference sequence). CDR3 region: CASTLGGQGTDTQYF. The CDR3 DNA follows: TGTGCCAGCACCTTGGGGGGACAGGGCACAGATACGCAGTATTTT.

For the CDR3, the DNA is TGCGCCAGCAGCCAAGGACTAGCGGGAGCCGGGGAGCTGTTTTTT. Its translation: CASSQGLAGAGELFF. The V call is TRBV4-1, the J call TRBJ2-2; 12 nucleotides match TRBD2. J was trimmed by 6 bases and V by 1 base; bases with no gene match: 0. Germline V gene data show CDR1 as MGHRA and CDR2 as YSYEKL. The CDR3 totals 15 residues.